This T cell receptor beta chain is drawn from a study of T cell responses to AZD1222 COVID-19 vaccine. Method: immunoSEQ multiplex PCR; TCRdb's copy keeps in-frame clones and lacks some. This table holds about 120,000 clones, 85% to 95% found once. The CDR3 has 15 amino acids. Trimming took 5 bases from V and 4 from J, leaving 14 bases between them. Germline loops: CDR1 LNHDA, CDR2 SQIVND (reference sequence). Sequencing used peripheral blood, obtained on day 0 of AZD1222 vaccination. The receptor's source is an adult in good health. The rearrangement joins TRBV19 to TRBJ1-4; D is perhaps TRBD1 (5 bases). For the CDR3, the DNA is TGTGCCAGTAGTGGCAGAGACAGCCTTAATGAAAAACTGTTTTTT. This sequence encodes CASSGRDSLNEKLFF.